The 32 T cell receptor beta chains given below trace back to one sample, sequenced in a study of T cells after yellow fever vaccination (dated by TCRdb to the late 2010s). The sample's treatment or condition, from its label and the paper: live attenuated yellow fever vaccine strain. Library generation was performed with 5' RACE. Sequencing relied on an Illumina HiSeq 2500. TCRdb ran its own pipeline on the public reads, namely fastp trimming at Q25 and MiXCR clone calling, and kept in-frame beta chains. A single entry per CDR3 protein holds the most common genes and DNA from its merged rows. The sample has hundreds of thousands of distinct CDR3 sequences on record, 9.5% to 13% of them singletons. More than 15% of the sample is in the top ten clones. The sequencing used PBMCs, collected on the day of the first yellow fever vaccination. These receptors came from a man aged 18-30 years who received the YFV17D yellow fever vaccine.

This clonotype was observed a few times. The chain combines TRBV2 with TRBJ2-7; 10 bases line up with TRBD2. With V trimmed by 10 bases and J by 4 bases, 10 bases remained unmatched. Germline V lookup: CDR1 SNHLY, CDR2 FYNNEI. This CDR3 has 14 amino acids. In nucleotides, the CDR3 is TGTGCCACCAATCTAGCGGGGGAGATGTACGAGCAGTACGTC. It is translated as CATNLAGEMYEQYV.

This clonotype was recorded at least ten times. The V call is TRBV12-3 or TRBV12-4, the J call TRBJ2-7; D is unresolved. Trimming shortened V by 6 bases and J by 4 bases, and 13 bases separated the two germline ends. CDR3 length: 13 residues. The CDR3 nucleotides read TGTGCCAGCAGGGTTACGGGTATTTACGAGCAGTACTTC. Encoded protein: CASRVTGIYEQYF.

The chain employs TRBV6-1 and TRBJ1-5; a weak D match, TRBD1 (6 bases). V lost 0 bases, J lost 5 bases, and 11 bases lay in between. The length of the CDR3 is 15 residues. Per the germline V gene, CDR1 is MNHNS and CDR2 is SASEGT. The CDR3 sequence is CASSEADRYYQPQHF. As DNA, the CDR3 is TGTGCCAGCAGTGAAGCTGACAGGTACTATCAGCCCCAGCATTTT.

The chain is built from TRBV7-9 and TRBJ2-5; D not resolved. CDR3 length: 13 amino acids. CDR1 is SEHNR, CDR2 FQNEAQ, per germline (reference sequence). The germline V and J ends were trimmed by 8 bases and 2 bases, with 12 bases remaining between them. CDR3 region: CASRASTQETQYF. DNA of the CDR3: TGTGCCAGCCGGGCCTCGACACAAGAGACCCAGTACTTC.

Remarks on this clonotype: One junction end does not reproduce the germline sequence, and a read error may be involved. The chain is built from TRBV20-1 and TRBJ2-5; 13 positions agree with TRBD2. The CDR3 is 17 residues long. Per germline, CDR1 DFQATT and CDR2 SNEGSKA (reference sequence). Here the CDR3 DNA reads TGCTGTGCTAGAGATCCGGGACTAGCGGGGTACCAAGAGACCCAGTACTTC. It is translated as CCARDPGLAGYQETQYF.

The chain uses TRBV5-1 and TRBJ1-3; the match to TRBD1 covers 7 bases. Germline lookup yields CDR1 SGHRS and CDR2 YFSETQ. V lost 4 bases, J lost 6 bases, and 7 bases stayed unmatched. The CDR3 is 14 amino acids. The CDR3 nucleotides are TGCGCCAGCAGCATCGGACAGGTAGAAAACACCATATATTTT. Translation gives CASSIGQVENTIYF.

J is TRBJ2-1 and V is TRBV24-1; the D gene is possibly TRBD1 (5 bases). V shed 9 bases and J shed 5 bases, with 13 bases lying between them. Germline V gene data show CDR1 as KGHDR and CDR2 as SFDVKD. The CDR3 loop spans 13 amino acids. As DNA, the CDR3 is TGTGCCACCGGGTTAGGGGCCAACAATGAGCAGTTCTTC. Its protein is CATGLGANNEQFF.

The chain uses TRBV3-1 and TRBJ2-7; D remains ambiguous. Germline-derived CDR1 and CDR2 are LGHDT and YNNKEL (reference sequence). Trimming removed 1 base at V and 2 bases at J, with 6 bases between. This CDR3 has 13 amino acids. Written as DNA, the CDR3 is TGTGCCAGCAGCCAAGGGTTGCCCTACGAGCAGTACTTC. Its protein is CASSQGLPYEQYF.

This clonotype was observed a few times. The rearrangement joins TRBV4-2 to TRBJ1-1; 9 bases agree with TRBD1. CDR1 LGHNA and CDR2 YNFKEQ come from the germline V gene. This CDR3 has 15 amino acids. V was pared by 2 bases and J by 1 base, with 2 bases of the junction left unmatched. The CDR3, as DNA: TGTGCCAGCAGCCAAATGGGACAGGGGAACACTGAAGCTTTCTTT. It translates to CASSQMGQGNTEAFF.

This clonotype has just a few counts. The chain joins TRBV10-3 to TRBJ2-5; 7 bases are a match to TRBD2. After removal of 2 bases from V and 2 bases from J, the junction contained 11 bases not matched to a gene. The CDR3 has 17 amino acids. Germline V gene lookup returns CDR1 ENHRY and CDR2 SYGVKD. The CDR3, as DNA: TGTGCCATCAGTGAGCGCGGGCGGGGGAGGCAGCAAGAGACCCAGTACTTC. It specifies CAISERGRGRQQETQYF.

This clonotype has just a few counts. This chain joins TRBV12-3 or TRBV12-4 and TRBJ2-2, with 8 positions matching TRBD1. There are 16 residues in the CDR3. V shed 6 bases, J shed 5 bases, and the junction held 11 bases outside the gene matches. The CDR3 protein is CASSQETGGNTGELFF. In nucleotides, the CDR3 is TGTGCCAGCAGCCAAGAAACAGGGGGGAATACCGGGGAGCTGTTTTTT.

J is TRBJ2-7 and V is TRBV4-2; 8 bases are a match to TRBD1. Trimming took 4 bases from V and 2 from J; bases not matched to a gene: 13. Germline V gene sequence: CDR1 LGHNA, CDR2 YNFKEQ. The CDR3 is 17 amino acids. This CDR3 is CASSPTTGTGVTYEQYF. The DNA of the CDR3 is TGTGCCAGCAGCCCGACGACAGGGACAGGCGTAACCTACGAGCAGTACTTC.

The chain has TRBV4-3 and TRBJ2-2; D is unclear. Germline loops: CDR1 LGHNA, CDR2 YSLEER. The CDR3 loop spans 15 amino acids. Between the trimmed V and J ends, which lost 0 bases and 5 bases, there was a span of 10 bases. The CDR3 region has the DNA TGCGCCAGCAGCCAAGATACGCTTGCGACCGGGGAGCTGTTTTTT. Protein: CASSQDTLATGELFF.

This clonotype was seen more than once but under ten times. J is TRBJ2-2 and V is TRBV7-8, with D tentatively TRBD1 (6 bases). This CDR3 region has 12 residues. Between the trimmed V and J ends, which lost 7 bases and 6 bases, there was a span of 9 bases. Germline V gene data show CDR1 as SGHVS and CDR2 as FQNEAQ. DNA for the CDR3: TGTGCCAGCAAACAGGGTTCCGGGGAGCTGTTTTTT. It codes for CASKQGSGELFF.

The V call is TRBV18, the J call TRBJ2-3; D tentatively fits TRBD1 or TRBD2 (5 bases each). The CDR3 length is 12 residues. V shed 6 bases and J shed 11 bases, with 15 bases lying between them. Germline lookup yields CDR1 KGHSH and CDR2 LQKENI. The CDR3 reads CASSRSRDLQYF. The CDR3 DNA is TGTGCCAGCTCTCGCAGTAGGGACCTGCAGTATTTT. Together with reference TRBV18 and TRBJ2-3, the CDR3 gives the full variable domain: NAGVMQNPRHLVRRRGQEARLRCSPMKGHSHVYWYRQLPEEGLKFMVYLQKENIIDESGMPKERFSAEFPKEGPSILRIQQVVRGDSAAYFCASSRSRDLQYFGPGTRLTVL.

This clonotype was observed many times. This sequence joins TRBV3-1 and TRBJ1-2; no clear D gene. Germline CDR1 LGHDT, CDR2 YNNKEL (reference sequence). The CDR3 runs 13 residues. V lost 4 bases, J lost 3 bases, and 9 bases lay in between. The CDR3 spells CASSPGRDYGYTF. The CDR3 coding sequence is TGTGCCAGCAGCCCAGGAAGGGACTATGGCTACACCTTC.

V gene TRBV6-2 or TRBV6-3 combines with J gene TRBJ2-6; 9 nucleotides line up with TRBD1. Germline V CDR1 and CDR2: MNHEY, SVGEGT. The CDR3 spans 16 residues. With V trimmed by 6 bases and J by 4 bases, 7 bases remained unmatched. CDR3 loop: CASSEWTGAGANVLTF. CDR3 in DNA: TGTGCCAGCAGCGAATGGACAGGGGCCGGGGCCAACGTCCTGACTTTC.

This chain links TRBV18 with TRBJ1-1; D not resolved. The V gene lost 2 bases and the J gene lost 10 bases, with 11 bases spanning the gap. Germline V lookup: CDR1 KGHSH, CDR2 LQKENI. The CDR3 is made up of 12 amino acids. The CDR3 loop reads CASSPDAAGAFF. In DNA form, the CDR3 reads TGTGCCAGCTCACCAGACGCGGCGGGAGCTTTCTTT.

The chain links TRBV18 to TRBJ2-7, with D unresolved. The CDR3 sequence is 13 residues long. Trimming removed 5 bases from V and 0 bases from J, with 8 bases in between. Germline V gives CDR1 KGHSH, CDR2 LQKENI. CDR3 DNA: TGTGCCAGCTCATCCGACGGCTCCTACGAGCAGTACGTC. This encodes CASSSDGSYEQYV.

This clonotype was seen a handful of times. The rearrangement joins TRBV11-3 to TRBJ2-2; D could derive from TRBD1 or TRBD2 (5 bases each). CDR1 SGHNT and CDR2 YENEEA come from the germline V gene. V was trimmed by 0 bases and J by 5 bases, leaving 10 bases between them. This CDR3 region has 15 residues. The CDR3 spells CASSLDLWGTGELFF. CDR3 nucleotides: TGTGCCAGCAGCTTAGATCTTTGGGGGACCGGGGAGCTGTTTTTT.

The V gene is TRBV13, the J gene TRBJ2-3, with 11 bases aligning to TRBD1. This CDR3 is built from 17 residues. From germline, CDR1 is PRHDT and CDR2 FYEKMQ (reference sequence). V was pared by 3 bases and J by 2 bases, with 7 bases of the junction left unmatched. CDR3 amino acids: CASSLPGTGGFTDTQYF. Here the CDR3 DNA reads TGTGCCAGCAGCTTGCCGGGGACAGGGGGTTTCACAGATACGCAGTATTTT.

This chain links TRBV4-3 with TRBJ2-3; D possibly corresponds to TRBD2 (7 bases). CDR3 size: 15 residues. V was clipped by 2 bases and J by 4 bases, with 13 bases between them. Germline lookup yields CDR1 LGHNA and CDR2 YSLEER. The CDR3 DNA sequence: TGCGCCAGCAGCCAAAGGCGGGGGCCCGCAGATACGCAGTATTTT. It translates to CASSQRRGPADTQYF.

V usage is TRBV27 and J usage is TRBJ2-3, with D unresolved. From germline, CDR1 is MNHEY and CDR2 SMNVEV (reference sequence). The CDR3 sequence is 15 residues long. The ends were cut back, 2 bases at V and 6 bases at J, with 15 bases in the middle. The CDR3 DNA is TGTGCCAGCAGTTTAGGCCCTTCCGGCGCCGATACGCAGTATTTT. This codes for CASSLGPSGADTQYF.

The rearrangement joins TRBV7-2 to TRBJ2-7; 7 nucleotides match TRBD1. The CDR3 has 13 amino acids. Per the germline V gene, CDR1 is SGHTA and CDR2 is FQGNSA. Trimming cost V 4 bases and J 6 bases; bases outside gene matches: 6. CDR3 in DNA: TGTGCCAGCAGCTCTACAGGGGTTGGCGAGCAGTACTTC. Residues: CASSSTGVGEQYF.

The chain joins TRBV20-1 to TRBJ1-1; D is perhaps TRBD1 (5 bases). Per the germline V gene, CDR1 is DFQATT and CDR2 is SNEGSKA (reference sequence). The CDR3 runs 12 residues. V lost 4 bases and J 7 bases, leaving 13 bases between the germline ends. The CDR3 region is CSATGHPLEAFF. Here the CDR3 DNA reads TGCAGTGCTACCGGACATCCTCTTGAAGCTTTCTTT.

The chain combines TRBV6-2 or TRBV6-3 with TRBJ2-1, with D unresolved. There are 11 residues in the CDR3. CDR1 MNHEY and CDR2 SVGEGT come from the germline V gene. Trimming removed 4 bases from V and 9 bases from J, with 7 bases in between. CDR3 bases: TGTGCCAGCAGTTTTGGTAGTGAGCAGTTCTTC. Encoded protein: CASSFGSEQFF.

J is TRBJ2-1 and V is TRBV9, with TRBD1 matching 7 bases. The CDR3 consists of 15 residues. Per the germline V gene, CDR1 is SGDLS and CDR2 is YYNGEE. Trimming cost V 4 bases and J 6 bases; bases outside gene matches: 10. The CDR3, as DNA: TGTGCCAGCAGCTACGACAGGGCCCTTTCCAATGAGCAGTTCTTC. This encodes CASSYDRALSNEQFF.

CDR3 region: CAWSTSGGTGTQYF. CDR3 coding DNA: TGTGCCTGGTCGACTAGCGGGGGTACCGGTACGCAGTATTTT. The chain uses TRBV30 and TRBJ2-3; 12 nucleotides line up with TRBD2. The V and J ends lost 5 bases and 8 bases, in that order; junction bases with no gene match: 8. CDR1 is GTSNPN, CDR2 SVGIG, per germline (reference sequence). The CDR3 spans 14 residues.

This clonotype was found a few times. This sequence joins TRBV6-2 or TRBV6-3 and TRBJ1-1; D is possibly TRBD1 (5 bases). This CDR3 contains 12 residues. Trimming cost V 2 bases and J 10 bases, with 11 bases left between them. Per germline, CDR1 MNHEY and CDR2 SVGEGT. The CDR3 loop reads CASSYAGRRAFF. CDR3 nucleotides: TGTGCCAGCAGTTACGCGGGGCGCAGAGCTTTCTTT.

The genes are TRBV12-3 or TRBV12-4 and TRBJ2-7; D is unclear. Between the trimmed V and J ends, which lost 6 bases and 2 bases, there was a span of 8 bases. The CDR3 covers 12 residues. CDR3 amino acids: CASSSDAYEQYF. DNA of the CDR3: TGTGCCAGCAGCTCGGACGCCTACGAGCAGTACTTC.

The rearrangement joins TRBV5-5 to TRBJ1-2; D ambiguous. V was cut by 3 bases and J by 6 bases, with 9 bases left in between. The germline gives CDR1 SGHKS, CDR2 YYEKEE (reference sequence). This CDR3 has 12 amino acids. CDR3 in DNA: TGTGCCAGCAGCTCGAACCTAAATGGCTACACCTTC. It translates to CASSSNLNGYTF.

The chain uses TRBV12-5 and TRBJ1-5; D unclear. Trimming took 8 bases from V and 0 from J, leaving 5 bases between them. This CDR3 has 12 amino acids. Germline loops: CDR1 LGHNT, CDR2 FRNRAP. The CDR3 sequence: CASSNSNQPQHF. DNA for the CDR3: TGTGCTAGTAGTAATAGCAATCAGCCCCAGCATTTT.